The rows below give T cell receptor beta chains drawn from one sample of a study of CD4 T cell repertoires in COVID-19. The method was immunoSEQ multiplex PCR; TCRdb's version includes in-frame clones alone and lacks a portion of them. The sample holds fewer than 100,000 clones, 83% seen once. The sequenced sample was CD4+ T cells from peripheral blood, obtained after recovery from COVID-19. Every receptor here comes from a human donor who had COVID-19. CDR3s include the opening cysteine and the closing phenylalanine or tryptophan. The D gene is left open where the match is weak. A clone size is listed for some rows: how often the clone was seen (once, few, many), or a class if it is expanded.

V gene: TRBV5-6; J gene: TRBJ2-7; CDR3 length: 15; clone size: -; D gene: -; CDR3 protein: CASSFSFGAPYEQYF; CDR3 DNA: TGTGCCAGCAGCTTTTCTTTCGGGGCCCCCTACGAGCAGTACTTC
V gene: TRBV10-3; J gene: TRBJ2-1; CDR3 length: 15; clone size: -; D gene: -; CDR3 protein: CAISESMLNQNEQFF; CDR3 DNA: TGTGCCATCAGTGAGTCGATGCTAAACCAGAATGAGCAGTTCTTC
V gene: TRBV5-1; J gene: TRBJ1-5; CDR3 length: 16; clone size: -; D gene: -; CDR3 protein: CASSLGYAGTNQPQHF; CDR3 DNA: TGCGCCAGCAGTCTAGGGTATGCAGGGACGAATCAGCCCCAGCATTTT
V gene: TRBV5-1; J gene: TRBJ2-7; CDR3 length: 16; clone size: -; D gene: TRBD1; CDR3 protein: CASRSYARDRGYEQYF; CDR3 DNA: TGCGCCAGCAGGTCCTACGCCCGGGACAGGGGCTACGAGCAGTACTTC
V gene: TRBV28; J gene: TRBJ1-1; CDR3 length: 11; clone size: -; D gene: -; CDR3 protein: CASRAQGWAFF; CDR3 DNA: TGTGCCAGCAGGGCCCAGGGGTGGGCTTTCTTT
V gene: TRBV28; J gene: TRBJ1-2; CDR3 length: 14; clone size: -; D gene: TRBD1; CDR3 protein: CASIQGREVYGYTF; CDR3 DNA: TGTGCCAGCATACAGGGGAGAGAGGTCTATGGCTACACCTTC
V gene: TRBV5-1; J gene: TRBJ2-2; CDR3 length: 16; clone size: -; D gene: TRBD2; CDR3 protein: CASSLGVTSVTGELFF; CDR3 DNA: TGCGCCAGCAGCTTGGGGGTGACTAGCGTAACCGGGGAGCTGTTTTTT
V gene: TRBV28; J gene: TRBJ1-4; CDR3 length: 14; clone size: -; D gene: -; CDR3 protein: CASSLVAKGEKLFF; CDR3 DNA: TGTGCCAGCAGTTTAGTTGCAAAGGGTGAAAAACTGTTTTTT
V gene: TRBV5-1; J gene: TRBJ1-5; CDR3 length: 13; clone size: -; D gene: -; CDR3 protein: CASSLRGNQPQHF; CDR3 DNA: TGCGCCAGCAGCCTAAGGGGAAATCAGCCCCAGCATTTT
V gene: TRBV6-1; J gene: TRBJ2-7; CDR3 length: 17; clone size: -; D gene: -; CDR3 protein: CASSEALGQGSRGEQYF; CDR3 DNA: TGTGCCAGCAGTGAAGCGCTTGGCCAGGGCAGTAGAGGCGAGCAGTACTTC
V gene: TRBV5-6; J gene: TRBJ1-4; CDR3 length: 13; clone size: -; D gene: -; CDR3 protein: CASSLPNTEKLFF; CDR3 DNA: TGTGCCAGCAGCTTGCCAAATACTGAAAAACTGTTTTTT
V gene: TRBV5-5; J gene: TRBJ2-7; CDR3 length: 15; clone size: -; D gene: TRBD1; CDR3 protein: CASSLGQGAQYEQYF; CDR3 DNA: TGTGCCAGCAGCTTGGGACAGGGGGCTCAGTACGAGCAGTACTTC
V gene: TRBV7-9; J gene: TRBJ2-1; CDR3 length: 15; clone size: -; D gene: -; CDR3 protein: CASSAPEAGGNEQFF; CDR3 DNA: TGTGCCAGCAGCGCCCCAGAGGCGGGTGGGAATGAGCAGTTCTTC
V gene: TRBV6-5; J gene: TRBJ1-1; CDR3 length: 15; clone size: -; D gene: TRBD1; CDR3 protein: CASSRDRGRNTEAFF; CDR3 DNA: TGTGCCAGCAGCCGAGACAGGGGAAGGAACACTGAAGCTTTCTTT
V gene: TRBV12-2; J gene: TRBJ1-1; CDR3 length: 15; clone size: -; D gene: -; CDR3 protein: CASRPWGPTGAEAFF; CDR3 DNA: TGTGCAAGTCGCCCCTGGGGGCCGACAGGAGCTGAAGCTTTCTTT
V gene: TRBV12-3/TRBV12-4; J gene: TRBJ2-5; CDR3 length: 13; clone size: -; D gene: -; CDR3 protein: CASGRDLGETQYF; CDR3 DNA: TGTGCCAGCGGACGGGACCTTGGGGAGACCCAGTACTTC
V gene: TRBV7-8; J gene: TRBJ1-4; CDR3 length: 12; clone size: once; D gene: -; CDR3 protein: CASSPERGKLFF; CDR3 DNA: TGTGCCAGCAGCCCAGAGAGGGGAAAACTGTTTTTT
V gene: TRBV5-8; J gene: TRBJ2-7; CDR3 length: 14; clone size: once; D gene: -; CDR3 protein: CASSLEADSYEQYF; CDR3 DNA: TGTGCCAGCAGCTTGGAGGCAGACTCCTACGAGCAGTACTTC
V gene: TRBV4-1; J gene: TRBJ2-7; CDR3 length: 12; clone size: -; D gene: -; CDR3 protein: CASSQDVGKQYF; CDR3 DNA: TGCGCCAGCAGCCAAGATGTAGGGAAGCAGTACTTC
V gene: TRBV7-9; J gene: TRBJ1-1; CDR3 length: 14; clone size: -; D gene: -; CDR3 protein: CASSIYREDTEAFF; CDR3 DNA: TGTGCCAGCAGCATATACAGGGAGGACACTGAAGCTTTCTTT
V gene: TRBV5-1; J gene: TRBJ2-3; CDR3 length: 17; clone size: -; D gene: TRBD2; CDR3 protein: CASSPGRRGDRTDTQYF; CDR3 DNA: TGCGCCAGCAGCCCGGGGAGGCGGGGGGACCGCACAGATACGCAGTATTTT
V gene: TRBV27; J gene: TRBJ1-1; CDR3 length: 15; clone size: once; D gene: TRBD1; CDR3 protein: CASRADRVSGTEAFF; CDR3 DNA: TGTGCCAGCAGGGCCGACAGGGTGTCGGGCACTGAAGCTTTCTTT
V gene: TRBV9; J gene: TRBJ1-1; CDR3 length: 13; clone size: -; D gene: TRBD1; CDR3 protein: CASSDDRAAEAFF; CDR3 DNA: TGTGCCAGCAGCGACGACAGGGCTGCTGAAGCTTTCTTT
V gene: TRBV27; J gene: TRBJ1-5; CDR3 length: 13; clone size: -; D gene: -; CDR3 protein: CASSLTYNQPQHF; CDR3 DNA: TGTGCCAGCAGTTTAACCTACAATCAGCCCCAGCATTTT
V gene: TRBV11-3; J gene: TRBJ2-2; CDR3 length: 13; clone size: -; D gene: -; CDR3 protein: CASSVSVTGELFF; CDR3 DNA: TGTGCCAGCAGCGTCTCCGTTACCGGGGAGCTGTTTTTT
V gene: TRBV28; J gene: TRBJ2-1; CDR3 length: 15; clone size: -; D gene: -; CDR3 protein: CASSFGGLGYNEQFF; CDR3 DNA: TGTGCCAGCAGTTTCGGGGGTCTGGGCTACAATGAGCAGTTCTTC
V gene: TRBV6-5; J gene: TRBJ1-1; CDR3 length: 14; clone size: -; D gene: -; CDR3 protein: CASSVTATFTEAFF; CDR3 DNA: TGTGCCAGCAGCGTAACAGCTACCTTCACTGAAGCTTTCTTT
V gene: TRBV7-2; J gene: TRBJ2-7; CDR3 length: 15; clone size: -; D gene: -; CDR3 protein: CASSLQGGVSWEQYF; CDR3 DNA: TGTGCCAGCAGCTTACAGGGTGGGGTCTCCTGGGAGCAGTACTTC
V gene: TRBV15; J gene: TRBJ1-6; CDR3 length: 15; clone size: -; D gene: -; CDR3 protein: CATSRERIPNSPLHF; CDR3 DNA: TGTGCCACCAGCAGAGAACGGATCCCCAATTCACCCCTCCACTTT
V gene: TRBV19; J gene: TRBJ1-4; CDR3 length: 15; clone size: -; D gene: -; CDR3 protein: CASSMAVGQGEKLFF; CDR3 DNA: TGTGCCAGTAGTATGGCCGTAGGGCAAGGTGAAAAACTGTTTTTT
V gene: TRBV18; J gene: TRBJ2-1; CDR3 length: 17; clone size: -; D gene: TRBD1; CDR3 protein: CASSPVLGQGGNNEQFF; CDR3 DNA: TGTGCCAGCTCACCCGTCCTGGGACAGGGGGGAAACAATGAGCAGTTCTTC
V gene: TRBV11-2; J gene: TRBJ2-7; CDR3 length: 14; clone size: once; D gene: TRBD1; CDR3 protein: CASSVGTGRYEQYF; CDR3 DNA: TGTGCCAGCAGCGTCGGGACAGGGAGGTACGAGCAGTACTTC
V gene: TRBV19; J gene: TRBJ2-1; CDR3 length: 10; clone size: -; D gene: -; CDR3 protein: CASRSTQWFF; CDR3 DNA: TGTGCCAGTAGATCCACCCAGTGGTTCTTC
V gene: TRBV28; J gene: TRBJ1-1; CDR3 length: 12; clone size: -; D gene: TRBD1; CDR3 protein: CASRTGGTEAFF; CDR3 DNA: TGTGCCAGCAGGACAGGGGGCACTGAAGCTTTCTTT
V gene: TRBV5-3; J gene: TRBJ2-1; CDR3 length: 11; clone size: -; D gene: -; CDR3 protein: CARSGYNEQFF; CDR3 DNA: TGTGCCAGAAGCGGATACAATGAGCAGTTCTTC
V gene: TRBV11-1; J gene: TRBJ1-2; CDR3 length: 14; clone size: -; D gene: -; CDR3 protein: CASSPNRNNYGYTF; CDR3 DNA: TGTGCCAGCAGCCCGAACAGGAACAACTATGGCTACACCTTC
V gene: TRBV30; J gene: TRBJ1-6; CDR3 length: 12; clone size: -; D gene: TRBD1; CDR3 protein: CAWDRGPSPLHF; CDR3 DNA: TGTGCCTGGGACAGGGGCCCATCACCCCTCCACTTT
V gene: TRBV5-1; J gene: TRBJ2-7; CDR3 length: 12; clone size: -; D gene: TRBD1; CDR3 protein: CASRDSDYEQYF; CDR3 DNA: TGCGCCAGCCGGGACAGTGACTACGAGCAGTACTTC
V gene: TRBV19; J gene: TRBJ2-2; CDR3 length: 15; clone size: -; D gene: -; CDR3 protein: CASSIYGVGTGELFF; CDR3 DNA: TGTGCCAGTAGTATTTATGGGGTTGGCACCGGGGAGCTGTTTTTT
V gene: TRBV10-2; J gene: TRBJ2-2; CDR3 length: 13; clone size: -; D gene: -; CDR3 protein: CASQRDNTGELFF; CDR3 DNA: TGCGCCAGCCAAAGGGATAACACCGGGGAGCTGTTTTTT
V gene: TRBV7-9; J gene: TRBJ2-1; CDR3 length: 15; clone size: -; D gene: -; CDR3 protein: CASSLGGTNRDEQFF; CDR3 DNA: TGTGCCAGCAGCTTGGGGGGCACAAATCGGGATGAGCAGTTCTTC
V gene: TRBV18; J gene: TRBJ2-1; CDR3 length: 17; clone size: -; D gene: TRBD2; CDR3 protein: CASSPGTSGSPYNEQFF; CDR3 DNA: TGTGCCAGCTCGCCCGGGACTAGCGGGAGTCCGTACAATGAGCAGTTCTTC
V gene: TRBV11-3; J gene: TRBJ2-3; CDR3 length: 17; clone size: -; D gene: TRBD2; CDR3 protein: CASSSSIAGPNTDTQYF; CDR3 DNA: TGTGCCAGCAGCTCATCGATAGCGGGACCTAACACAGATACGCAGTATTTT
V gene: TRBV7-2; J gene: TRBJ1-1; CDR3 length: 13; clone size: -; D gene: -; CDR3 protein: CASSSNRVTEAFF; CDR3 DNA: TGTGCCAGCAGCTCAAACAGGGTGACTGAAGCTTTCTTT
V gene: TRBV5-8; J gene: TRBJ2-1; CDR3 length: 19; clone size: -; D gene: TRBD2; CDR3 protein: CASSSSGRGRGSSYNEQFF; CDR3 DNA: TGTGCCAGCAGCTCTAGCGGGAGGGGGCGTGGGAGCTCCTACAATGAGCAGTTCTTC
V gene: TRBV12-3/TRBV12-4; J gene: TRBJ1-2; CDR3 length: 12; clone size: -; D gene: -; CDR3 protein: CASSLHAYGYTF; CDR3 DNA: TGTGCCAGCAGTTTACACGCCTATGGCTACACCTTC
V gene: TRBV19; J gene: TRBJ2-1; CDR3 length: 18; clone size: medium-sized; D gene: TRBD2; CDR3 protein: CASSLGRSGSFSYNEQFF; CDR3 DNA: TGTGCCAGTAGTCTCGGGAGGAGCGGGTCCTTCTCCTACAATGAGCAGTTCTTC
V gene: TRBV19; J gene: TRBJ2-5; CDR3 length: 13; clone size: few; D gene: -; CDR3 protein: CASSMARQETQYF; CDR3 DNA: TGTGCCAGTAGTATGGCCAGACAAGAGACCCAGTACTTC
V gene: TRBV6-5; J gene: TRBJ1-5; CDR3 length: 13; clone size: -; D gene: -; CDR3 protein: CASKRGADQPQHF; CDR3 DNA: TGTGCCAGCAAACGGGGGGCGGATCAGCCCCAGCATTTT
V gene: TRBV29-1; J gene: TRBJ1-5; CDR3 length: 13; clone size: -; D gene: TRBD1; CDR3 protein: CSASTGVNQPQHF; CDR3 DNA: TGCAGCGCCTCGACAGGGGTAAATCAGCCCCAGCATTTT
V gene: TRBV5-6; J gene: TRBJ2-3; CDR3 length: 13; clone size: -; D gene: -; CDR3 protein: CASSLYSTDTQYF; CDR3 DNA: TGTGCCAGCAGCTTGTACAGCACAGATACGCAGTATTTT
V gene: TRBV7-3; J gene: TRBJ1-3; CDR3 length: 15; clone size: -; D gene: TRBD1; CDR3 protein: CASSRTGGPGNTIYF; CDR3 DNA: TGTGCCAGCAGCCGAACAGGGGGCCCTGGAAACACCATATATTTT
V gene: TRBV28; J gene: TRBJ1-1; CDR3 length: 14; clone size: -; D gene: -; CDR3 protein: CASSSPGGNTEAFF; CDR3 DNA: TGTGCCAGCAGTTCCCCCGGAGGGAACACTGAAGCTTTCTTT
V gene: TRBV28; J gene: TRBJ1-1; CDR3 length: 13; clone size: -; D gene: TRBD1; CDR3 protein: CASSSTDRVRAFF; CDR3 DNA: TGTGCCAGCAGCTCAACCGACAGGGTGCGGGCTTTCTTT
V gene: TRBV19; J gene: TRBJ2-5; CDR3 length: 13; clone size: -; D gene: -; CDR3 protein: CASRGAMGETQYF; CDR3 DNA: TGTGCCTCCCGGGGGGCCATGGGAGAGACCCAGTACTTC
V gene: TRBV6-5; J gene: TRBJ2-7; CDR3 length: 13; clone size: -; D gene: -; CDR3 protein: CASTIGRTYEQYF; CDR3 DNA: TGTGCCAGCACAATAGGGAGAACCTACGAGCAGTACTTC
V gene: TRBV10-3; J gene: TRBJ2-1; CDR3 length: 18; clone size: once; D gene: -; CDR3 protein: CAISLSRVGGSAYNEQFF; CDR3 DNA: TGTGCCATCAGCCTGAGTCGAGTGGGTGGGAGTGCCTACAATGAGCAGTTCTTC
V gene: TRBV29-1; J gene: TRBJ1-4; CDR3 length: 15; clone size: -; D gene: -; CDR3 protein: CSVRQGPATNEKLFF; CDR3 DNA: TGCAGCGTTCGGCAGGGTCCTGCAACTAATGAAAAACTGTTTTTT